This TCR beta chain derives from a study of blood T cells in healthy people across ages. Background on the study: Per two T cells, about one barcoded beta molecule was captured through template switching.

Notes on the study in general: Correlation between TCR beta diversity and naive T cell percentage was strong. The recorded TCR beta diversity per million T cells decreased in a roughly linear manner with age.

A second roughly 6 to 12 cycle PCR used barcoded and J-beta primers. In TCRdb, the 5' RACE reads were re-called with MiXCR into one record per CDR3 protein. The sample consists of about 640,000 distinct CDR3 sequences, 58% of them appearing once. The CDR3 is 15 amino acids. Losses at the gene ends were 2 bases for V and 9 bases for J; bases not matched to a gene: 8. Germline-derived CDR1 and CDR2 are SGHRS and YFSETQ. Notes on this clonotype: What it binds is unknown.

This chain links TRBV5-1 with TRBJ2-1, with 10 bases identical to TRBD2. The TCR sequence derives from a man in his 60s in good health. Sequencing input: blood. This CDR3 reads CASSFDQRGGGEQFF. In nucleotides, the CDR3 is TGCGCCAGCAGCTTTGACCAGCGGGGGGGCGGTGAGCAGTTCTTC.